What follows are 16 T cell receptor beta chains derived from one specimen sequenced in a study of Graves' ophthalmopathy and Graves' hyperthyroidism. From RNA, the CDR3 regions of TCR beta chains were amplified and sequenced. First-round RT-PCR with HTBI primers preceded a second-round multiplex PCR. TCRdb re-derived calls from the multiplex PCR reads in MiXCR, one entry per CDR3 protein. The top ten hold around 1.6% of the sample, which has roughly 400,000 distinct CDR3 sequences, 18% seen once. Sequencing was performed on peripheral blood. These receptors all stem from a woman aged 18-29 years with Graves' ophthalmopathy.

This clonotype was picked up many times. The chain employs TRBV12-3 or TRBV12-4 and TRBJ1-5; 7 nucleotides align to TRBD1. The V gene end was trimmed by 3 bases and the J gene end by 5 bases; junction bases not matched to a gene: 1. The CDR3 is 13 residues long. Here the CDR3 DNA reads TGTGCCAGCAGTTTCGGGACAGATCAGCCCCAGCATTTT. Amino acids: CASSFGTDQPQHF.

This clonotype was counted at least ten times. The chain joins TRBV12-3 or TRBV12-4 to TRBJ1-5; no clear D gene. The CDR3 has 15 residues. Trimming pared 4 bases from V and 5 bases from J, leaving 15 bases between. CDR3 sequence (DNA): TGTGCCAGCAGTTCCCGACCCAGTACGGATCAGCCCCAGCATTTT. Protein sequence: CASSSRPSTDQPQHF.

This clonotype was counted many times. This chain joins TRBV5-1 and TRBJ1-1; unclear D gene. Per the germline V gene, CDR1 is SGHRS and CDR2 is YFSETQ. V was shortened by 2 bases and J by 0 bases, with 17 bases between the two germline ends. The CDR3 consists of 17 residues. The CDR3 spells CASSLSFFTVMNTEAFF. The CDR3 DNA reads as TGCGCCAGCAGCTTATCTTTTTTCACCGTCATGAACACTGAAGCTTTCTTT.

This chain connects TRBV6-5 to TRBJ2-7, with D possibly matching TRBD1 (6 bases). The CDR3 has 16 amino acids. Germline V gene data show CDR1 as MNHEY and CDR2 as SVGAGI. Trimming shortened V by 0 bases and J by 7 bases, and 19 bases separated the two germline ends. The CDR3: CASSYSLNYRVWEQYF. Here the CDR3 DNA reads TGTGCCAGCAGTTACTCCCTTAATTACAGGGTCTGGGAGCAGTACTTC.

This clonotype was seen many times. This chain joins TRBV11-2 and TRBJ2-2, with D maybe TRBD2 (5 bases). This CDR3 is built from 16 residues. Germline V gives CDR1 SGHAT, CDR2 FQNNGV. Trimming stripped 5 bases from V and 3 bases from J, with 16 bases between. The CDR3 sequence: CASSPSSGGYTGELFF. DNA for the CDR3: TGTGCCAGCAGCCCTAGTTCGGGCGGGTACACCGGGGAGCTGTTTTTT.

Ten or more counts support this clonotype. The chain carries TRBV19 and TRBJ2-4; 7 bases are shared with TRBD1. Losses at the gene ends were 5 bases for V and 5 bases for J; bases not matched to a gene: 3. This CDR3 is 13 amino acids long. Per the germline V gene, CDR1 is LNHDA and CDR2 is SQIVND (reference sequence). The CDR3 nucleotides read TGTGCCAGTAGTCCGCAGGGGGAAAACATTCAGTACTTC. Translation: CASSPQGENIQYF.

This clonotype has at least ten counts. This chain joins TRBV6-5 and TRBJ2-5, with a tentative D call TRBD2 (6 bases). The V and J ends lost 6 bases and 6 bases respectively, with 17 bases between them. Germline V gene sequence: CDR1 MNHEY, CDR2 SVGAGI. There are 14 residues in the CDR3. The CDR3, as DNA: TGTGCCAGCAGATACCTGGGAGGAGAGAAGACCCAGTACTTC. This sequence encodes CASRYLGGEKTQYF.

There are many counts of this clonotype. The chain has TRBV9 and TRBJ2-7; D ambiguous. The germline gives CDR1 SGDLS, CDR2 YYNGEE. The CDR3 consists of 14 residues. V lost 1 base and J lost 2, with 10 bases in between. CDR3 residues: CASSVYNSPYEQYF. The CDR3 coding sequence is TGTGCCAGCAGCGTATATAACAGTCCCTACGAGCAGTACTTC.

This clonotype showed up just a few times. This chain links TRBV11-1 with TRBJ2-2; 10 bases are a match to TRBD2. V shed 5 bases, J shed 3 bases, and the junction held 12 bases outside the gene matches. The CDR3 spans 18 residues. Per germline, CDR1 SGHAT and CDR2 FQDESV (reference sequence). CDR3 residues: CASSPRTSGGDYTGELFF. The CDR3 region has the DNA TGTGCCAGCAGCCCCCGAACCAGCGGGGGGGACTACACCGGGGAGCTGTTTTTT.

This clonotype has only a few counts. This rearrangement joins TRBV6-1 to TRBJ1-5, with a weak D call TRBD1 (5 bases). This CDR3 comprises 14 residues. The V gene lost 2 bases and the J gene lost 5 bases, with 10 bases spanning the gap. CDR1 and CDR2 from the germline V gene are MNHNS and SASEGT. CDR3 amino acids: CASSEPGLDQPQHF. The CDR3 region has the DNA TGTGCCAGCAGTGAACCAGGGCTCGATCAGCCCCAGCATTTT.

In its sample, this clonotype was seen many times. The V and J genes are TRBV2 and TRBJ1-5; 7 bases fit TRBD1. CDR1 is SNHLY, CDR2 FYNNEI, per germline. This CDR3 is 15 amino acids long. V trimming: 6 bases; J trimming: 6 bases; junction bases outside the gene matches: 11. The CDR3 DNA sequence: TGTGCCAGCAGCCCTTCGACAGGGAGAGGTCAGCCCCAGCATTTT. Amino acid sequence: CASSPSTGRGQPQHF.

About this clonotype: A much larger clonotype is one base distant, so this may be a read error. J is TRBJ1-2 and V is TRBV19; no clear D. CDR3 length: 14 amino acids. The V gene's germline CDR1 is LNHDA and CDR2 SQIVND (reference sequence). The CDR3 here is CVSSQTPTNYGYTF. Here the CDR3 DNA reads TGTGTCAGTAGCCAAACGCCTACTAACTATGGCTACACCTTC.

V usage is TRBV4-1 and J usage is TRBJ1-5, with D uncertain. CDR3 length: 15 amino acids. V was shortened by 0 bases and J by 6 bases, with 12 bases between the two germline ends. Germline V CDR1 and CDR2: MGHRA, YSYEKL. The CDR3, as DNA: TGCGCCAGCAGCCAAGAATACGGGTACGGTCAGCCCCAGCATTTT. It translates to CASSQEYGYGQPQHF.

A single count supports this clonotype. The chain combines TRBV28 with TRBJ2-2, with 8 bases matching TRBD1. Germline V CDR1 and CDR2: MDHEN, SYDVKM. The J segment lost 5 bases and the V segment lost 6 bases, leaving 11 bases of the junction unmatched. The CDR3 loop spans 16 amino acids. In nucleotides, the CDR3 is TGTGCCAGCAGGGGACGACAGGGGCCCCGAACCGGGGAGCTGTTTTTT. Its translation is CASRGRQGPRTGELFF.

This clonotype was detected many times. J is TRBJ2-3 and V is TRBV11-3; D might be TRBD2 (5 bases). The V and J ends lost 2 bases and 3 bases respectively, with 9 bases between them. Per the germline V gene, CDR1 is SGHNT and CDR2 is YENEEA. The CDR3 consists of 14 residues. CDR3 DNA: TGTGCCAGCAGCTTAACGACGGGGACAGATACGCAGTATTTT. Protein sequence: CASSLTTGTDTQYF. Full variable domain (remainder filled in from reference TRBV11-3 and TRBJ2-3): EAGVVQSPRYKIIEKKQPVAFWCNPISGHNTLYWYLQNLGQGPELLIRYENEEAVDDSQLPKDRFSAERLKGVDSTLKIQPAELGDSAVYLCASSLTTGTDTQYFGPGTRLTVL.

This clonotype was recorded many times. The chain is built from TRBV12-3 or TRBV12-4 and TRBJ1-5; 9 bases fit TRBD1. The CDR3 is 15 amino acids. V shed 3 bases and J 7 bases; nucleotides not matched to a gene: 7. CDR3 protein: CASSLWTGDEQPQHF. The CDR3 bases are TGTGCCAGCAGTTTGTGGACAGGGGACGAGCAGCCCCAGCATTTT.